This TCR beta chain derives from a study of T cells in Graves' hyperthyroidism and ophthalmopathy. CDR1 MDHEN and CDR2 SYDVKM come from the germline V gene. This CDR3 has 16 amino acids. Unmatched junction bases numbered 8, after V lost 3 bases and J lost 3 bases. The investigators amplified TCR beta CDR3 regions from RNA transcripts. Primed by the HTBI set, a first-round RT-PCR was run on the TCR CDR3. TCRdb reanalysed the multiplex PCR reads using MiXCR and keeps one entry per CDR3 protein. This sample has more than 300,000 distinct CDR3 sequences; 11% to 15% occur once, and the top ten carry under 30%. Study-wide points: The blood repertoire included most of the expanded thyroid clonotypes above 0.001.

Details on this clonotype: Its antigen is currently unknown.

The clonotype was recovered from a woman under 40 with Graves' hyperthyroidism. Sequencing used blood. V gene TRBV28 combines with J gene TRBJ1-1; 9 nucleotides align to TRBD1. Here the CDR3 DNA reads TGTGCCAGCAGTTTTTGGTTGACAGGGGGGGACACTGAAGCTTTCTTT. Amino acids: CASSFWLTGGDTEAFF. Based on the CDR3 plus reference TRBV28 and TRBJ1-1, the full variable domain is DVKVTQSSRYLVKRTGEKVFLECVQDMDHENMFWYRQDPGLGLRLIYFSYDVKMKEKGDIPEGYSVSREKKERFSLILESASTNQTSMYLCASSFWLTGGDTEAFFGQGTRLTVV.